This passage covers 32 T cell receptor beta chains from one sample sequenced in a study of T cells in localized non-small cell lung cancer (dated by TCRdb to 2018 to 2020). Receptors were amplified or captured by the immunoSEQ multiplex PCR assay. TCRdb's version of the immuneACCESS table is confined to in-frame rearrangements and falls short of the full clone set. An unresolved V gene accounts for under half of the shortfall where checked; the remainder is of unknown origin. The sample yields about 35,000 clones; approximately 89% were counted once. The top ten constitute over 9.5% of the sample. The source material was peripheral blood mononuclear cells, sampled before any cancer treatment. The receptors stem from a female donor over 55 with stage II lung adenocarcinoma.

The V and J genes are TRBV4-3 and TRBJ1-1; the D is unclear. The CDR3 is 12 amino acids. The germline V and J ends were trimmed by 3 bases and 1 base, with 3 bases remaining between them. Germline V gene lookup returns CDR1 LGHNA and CDR2 YSLEER. CDR3 region: CASSQRNTEAFF. In DNA form, the CDR3 reads TGCGCCAGCAGCCAGAGGAACACTGAAGCTTTCTTT.

The V and J genes are TRBV2 and TRBJ1-1, with D maybe TRBD1 (5 bases). Germline assignment: CDR1 SNHLY and CDR2 FYNNEI. The CDR3 consists of 15 residues. V was clipped by 4 bases and J by 4 bases, with 16 bases between them. The chain's CDR3 is CASSGGNTRGTEAFF. CDR3 nucleotide sequence: TGTGCCAGCAGTGGGGGAAATACTAGGGGCACTGAAGCTTTCTTT.

A few counts support this clone. This rearrangement joins TRBV10-1 to TRBJ1-6; no clear D gene. The CDR3 is made up of 11 amino acids. The germline gives CDR1 WNHNN, CDR2 SYGVQD (reference sequence). Trimming shortened V by 7 bases and J by 10 bases, and 8 bases separated the two germline ends. CDR3 region: CASTPRSPLHF. The CDR3 nucleotides are TGCGCCAGCACCCCACGATCACCCCTCCACTTT.

The rearrangement links TRBV11-2 to TRBJ2-7, with no clear D. The CDR3 loop spans 15 amino acids. Germline values: CDR1 SGHAT, CDR2 FQNNGV. Deletions cut 0 bases from V and 1 base from J, with 10 bases between. The CDR3: CASSLDFYGSYEQYF. In DNA, the CDR3 is TGTGCCAGCAGCTTAGACTTCTACGGATCCTACGAGCAGTACTTC.

V and J are TRBV29-1 and TRBJ2-7; 8 bases are a match to TRBD1. Germline CDR1 and CDR2: SQVTM and ANQGSEA. This CDR3 is 13 amino acids long. The J segment lost 5 bases and the V segment lost 6 bases, leaving 9 bases of the junction unmatched. CDR3 protein: CSVRQGNGNEQYF. In DNA form, the CDR3 reads TGCAGCGTCCGACAGGGGAATGGGAACGAGCAGTACTTC.

This clone was counted a single time. The V gene is TRBV30, the J gene TRBJ1-2, with 9 positions matching TRBD1. V dropped 2 bases and J dropped 7; count of bases not matched to a gene: 5. Germline V gives CDR1 GTSNPN, CDR2 SVGIG (reference sequence). This CDR3 has 13 amino acids. CDR3 bases: TGTGCCTGGAGTTACCGGGACAGGGCTGGCTACACCTTC. Protein product: CAWSYRDRAGYTF.

The chain employs TRBV7-2 and TRBJ1-1; 9 bases align to TRBD1. With V trimmed by 1 base and J by 6 bases, 9 bases remained unmatched. Germline assignment: CDR1 SGHTA and CDR2 FQGNSA. There are 16 residues in the CDR3. CDR3 in amino acids: CASSLGGTGKRAEAFF. CDR3 coding DNA: TGTGCCAGCAGCTTAGGTGGGACAGGGAAACGCGCTGAAGCTTTCTTT. Full variable domain (missing parts from reference TRBV7-2 and TRBJ1-1): GAGVSQSPSNKVTEKGKDVELRCDPISGHTALYWYRQSLGQGLEFLIYFQGNSAPDKSGLPSDRFSAERTGGSVSTLTIQRTQQEDSAVYLCASSLGGTGKRAEAFFGQGTRLTVV.

The chain uses TRBV5-1 and TRBJ1-2; D not resolved. CDR1 is SGHRS and CDR2 is YFSETQ in the germline V gene. There are 12 residues in the CDR3. Trimming removed 0 bases from V and 5 bases from J, with 5 bases in between. The CDR3 coding sequence is TGCGCCAGCAGCTTGGGGCAGTATGGCTACACCTTC. Translation gives CASSLGQYGYTF. The entire variable domain, with the rest obtained from reference TRBV5-1 and TRBJ1-2, is as follows: KAGVTQTPRYLIKTRGQQVTLSCSPISGHRSVSWYQQTPGQGLQFLFEYFSETQRNKGNFPGRFSGRQFSNSRSEMNVSTLELGDSALYLCASSLGQYGYTFGSGTRLTVV.

This sequence joins TRBV28 and TRBJ2-7; D possibly corresponds to TRBD1 (5 bases). Germline values: CDR1 MDHEN, CDR2 SYDVKM. The CDR3 extends over 12 amino acids. Deletions cut 3 bases from V and 4 bases from J, with 7 bases between. The CDR3 loop is CASSLQGYEQYF. DNA of the CDR3: TGTGCCAGCAGTTTGCAGGGATACGAGCAGTACTTC.

This chain joins TRBV7-2 and TRBJ2-1; no clear D gene. Trimming pared 1 base from V and 2 bases from J, leaving 12 bases between. This CDR3 region has 16 residues. The germline CDR1 and CDR2 sequences are SGHTA and FQGNSA. The CDR3, as DNA: TGTGCCAGCAGCTTAGTTGGCGTGTCGGCCTACAATGAGCAGTTCTTC. This encodes CASSLVGVSAYNEQFF. The whole variable domain, filled in from reference TRBV7-2 and TRBJ2-1, reads GAGVSQSPSNKVTEKGKDVELRCDPISGHTALYWYRQSLGQGLEFLIYFQGNSAPDKSGLPSDRFSAERTGGSVSTLTIQRTQQEDSAVYLCASSLVGVSAYNEQFFGPGTRLTVL.

The genes are TRBV19 and TRBJ2-7; 12 positions match TRBD2. V trimming: 5 bases; J trimming: 5 bases; junction bases outside the gene matches: 13. The CDR3 runs to 17 residues. CDR1 is LNHDA and CDR2 is SQIVND in the germline V gene (reference sequence). CDR3: CASSLTSGSGVIDEQYF. CDR3 bases: TGTGCCAGTAGTCTGACTAGCGGGAGCGGTGTCATCGACGAGCAGTACTTC.

This clone has just a few counts. This sequence joins TRBV11-2 and TRBJ1-1; D might be TRBD1 (6 bases). The CDR3 sequence is 14 residues long. Trimming left V 5 bases short and J 1 base short, with 11 bases between. CDR1 and CDR2 from the germline V gene are SGHAT and FQNNGV. CDR3 nucleotides: TGTGCCAGCAGCCGTCTCAGGGGGAACACTGAAGCTTTCTTT. It yields the protein CASSRLRGNTEAFF.

The rearrangement joins TRBV4-1 to TRBJ1-2; 8 nucleotides align to TRBD1. The CDR3 length is 14 residues. Germline CDR1 reads MGHRA; CDR2 reads YSYEKL. V gave up 4 bases and J gave up 3 bases; unmatched junction bases: 4. The CDR3 sequence: CASSPRGQDYGYTF. The CDR3, as DNA: TGCGCCAGCAGCCCCCGGGGACAGGACTATGGCTACACCTTC.

The chain has TRBV12-5 and TRBJ2-3, with TRBD1 matching 7 bases. The germline V gene has CDR1 LGHNT and CDR2 FRNRAP. V gave up 7 bases and J gave up 5 bases; unmatched junction bases: 9. This CDR3 has 14 amino acids. CDR3 DNA sequence: TGTGCTAGTGCCCCCCCCCGACAGGGAGATACGCAGTATTTT. This gives the protein CASAPPRQGDTQYF.

This clone was counted between two and nine times. The chain has TRBV7-9 and TRBJ1-1; 7 bases are a match to TRBD1. CDR3 length: 13 amino acids. Trimming cost V 5 bases and J 4 bases; bases outside gene matches: 4. The germline V gene has CDR1 SEHNR and CDR2 FQNEAQ (reference sequence). CDR3: CASSRGQVTEAFF. DNA of the CDR3: TGTGCCAGCAGCAGAGGACAGGTCACTGAAGCTTTCTTT.

V gene TRBV27 combines with J gene TRBJ1-4, with a tentative D call TRBD1 (5 bases). The germline V and J ends were trimmed by 8 bases and 8 bases, with 12 bases remaining between them. Germline CDR1 reads MNHEY; CDR2 reads SMNVEV (reference sequence). The CDR3 length is 12 residues. CDR3 nucleotides: TGTGCCAGCGGCGTCTGGGGGGAAAAACTGTTTTTT. Translated, it gives CASGVWGEKLFF.

The genes are TRBV28 and TRBJ2-7; a possible D gene is TRBD2 (6 bases). V was shortened by 6 bases and J by 7 bases, with 16 bases between the two germline ends. This CDR3 comprises 13 residues. The germline V gene encodes CDR1 MDHEN and CDR2 SYDVKM. CDR3 residues: CASSPTRSSEQYF. The CDR3 nucleotides are TGTGCCAGCAGCCCGACTAGGTCGAGTGAGCAGTACTTC.

The chain recombines TRBV14 with TRBJ2-1; the D gene is possibly TRBD2 (6 bases). Per germline, CDR1 SGHDN and CDR2 FVKESK. The V end was cut by 0 bases, the J end by 4 bases, with 16 bases between. The CDR3 sequence is 17 residues long. Here the CDR3 DNA reads TGTGCCAGCAGCCAAGACAGTAGAGCGGGCGGTTACAATGAGCAGTTCTTC. Protein sequence: CASSQDSRAGGYNEQFF.

The V and J genes are TRBV5-3 and TRBJ2-7, with 10 nucleotides matching TRBD2. TRBV5-3 is designated an ORF whose function remains uncertain. J gave up 3 bases and V 2 bases, and 8 bases lay outside the gene matches. The CDR3 spans 16 residues. CDR3 sequence (DNA): TGTGCCAGAAGCTTATCGGAGGGACTAGCGTTCTACGAGCAGTACTTC. Its protein product is CARSLSEGLAFYEQYF.

V and J are TRBV9 and TRBJ2-6, with TRBD1 matching 9 bases. Germline-derived CDR1 and CDR2 are SGDLS and YYNGEE. The V segment lost 1 base and the J segment 0 bases; nucleotides outside the gene matches: 5. The CDR3 runs to 18 residues. CDR3: CASSVWDRVVSGANVLTF. CDR3 nucleotides: TGTGCCAGCAGCGTATGGGACAGGGTCGTCTCTGGGGCCAACGTCCTGACTTTC.

The rearrangement links TRBV5-1 to TRBJ2-1; possible D gene TRBD1, 6 bases. Germline V lookup: CDR1 SGHRS, CDR2 YFSETQ. CDR3 length equals 14 residues. V lost 4 bases and J 6 bases, leaving 14 bases between the germline ends. The CDR3 DNA follows: TGCGCCAGCAGCATAGGGGGTCTGGGCAATGAGCAGTTCTTC. Amino acids: CASSIGGLGNEQFF. Filled out from reference TRBV5-1 and TRBJ2-1, the complete variable domain reads KAGVTQTPRYLIKTRGQQVTLSCSPISGHRSVSWYQQTPGQGLQFLFEYFSETQRNKGNFPGRFSGRQFSNSRSEMNVSTLELGDSALYLCASSIGGLGNEQFFGPGTRLTVL.

The rearrangement uses TRBV6-5 and TRBJ1-1, with D uncertain. V was cut by 5 bases and J by 2 bases, with 12 bases left in between. The CDR3 has 14 residues. Germline loops: CDR1 MNHEY, CDR2 SVGAGI. The CDR3 loop reads CASSNGLPNTEAFF. The CDR3 region has the DNA TGTGCCAGCAGTAATGGTCTACCCAACACTGAAGCTTTCTTT.

This clone was detected only a few times. The V and J genes are TRBV28 and TRBJ2-7, with 10 bases that match TRBD2. The germline V gene has CDR1 MDHEN and CDR2 SYDVKM. V lost 2 bases, J lost 6 bases, and 7 bases stayed unmatched. The CDR3 runs to 15 residues. The CDR3 DNA sequence: TGTGCCAGCAGTTTAGCTAGCGGGAGATTGAGCGAGCAGTACTTC. This encodes CASSLASGRLSEQYF.

This sequence joins TRBV6-6 and TRBJ1-4; D is perhaps TRBD1 (6 bases). Germline V lookup: CDR1 MNHNY, CDR2 SVGAGI (reference sequence). Trimming took off 2 bases at V and 5 bases at J, with 6 bases between the two ends. CDR3 length: 13 amino acids. CDR3 amino acids: CASSYRGNEKLFF. For the CDR3, the DNA is TGTGCCAGCAGTTACAGGGGGAATGAAAAACTGTTTTTT.

The chain uses TRBV6-1 and TRBJ1-1, with D tentatively TRBD1 (5 bases). V dropped 4 bases and J dropped 5 bases, with 8 bases sitting between them. The CDR3 extends over 12 amino acids. Per the germline V gene, CDR1 is MNHNS and CDR2 is SASEGT. The CDR3 sequence: CASSGRETEAFF. Written as DNA, the CDR3 is TGTGCCAGCAGTGGCAGGGAGACTGAAGCTTTCTTT.

The CDR3 sequence: CASSLADGYTEAFF. CDR3 nucleotides: TGCGCCAGCAGCCTGGCGGACGGATACACTGAAGCTTTCTTT. This rearrangement joins TRBV5-1 to TRBJ1-1; D not resolved. The CDR3 totals 14 residues. V was shortened by 4 bases and J by 3 bases, with 13 bases between the two germline ends. The germline CDR1 and CDR2 sequences are SGHRS and YFSETQ. Variable domain in full (rest from reference TRBV5-1 and TRBJ1-1): KAGVTQTPRYLIKTRGQQVTLSCSPISGHRSVSWYQQTPGQGLQFLFEYFSETQRNKGNFPGRFSGRQFSNSRSEMNVSTLELGDSALYLCASSLADGYTEAFFGQGTRLTVV.

The chain links TRBV5-4 to TRBJ1-5; D not certain. V lost 0 bases and J 1 base, leaving 5 bases between the germline ends. This CDR3 is built from 14 residues. Germline CDR1 reads SGHNT; CDR2 reads YYREEE (reference sequence). CDR3 sequence: CASSLDRSNQPQHF. CDR3 bases: TGTGCCAGCAGCTTGGACAGAAGCAATCAGCCCCAGCATTTT. The variable domain in full, with the rest retrieved from reference TRBV5-4 and TRBJ1-5, is ETGVTQSPTHLIKTRGQQVTLRCSSQSGHNTVSWYQQALGQGPQFIFQYYREEENGRGNFPPRFSGLQFPNYSSELNVNALELDDSALYLCASSLDRSNQPQHFGDGTRLSIL.

The V gene is TRBV6-5, the J gene TRBJ1-2, with a tentative D call TRBD1 (6 bases). V was clipped by 2 bases and J by 1 base, with 8 bases between them. CDR1 MNHEY and CDR2 SVGAGI come from the germline V gene. This CDR3 contains 14 residues. The CDR3 nucleotides are TGTGCCAGCAGTTACGGGGGCCTTAACTATGGCTACACCTTC. Translating it yields CASSYGGLNYGYTF.

The gene calls are TRBV5-5 and TRBJ1-4; D gene ambiguous. The germline V gene has CDR1 SGHKS and CDR2 YYEKEE (reference sequence). The germline V and J ends were trimmed by 3 bases and 1 base, with 16 bases remaining between them. The CDR3 has 17 residues. CDR3 region: CASSSGRVEQTNEKLFF. The CDR3, as DNA: TGTGCCAGCAGCTCTGGAAGGGTGGAACAAACTAATGAAAAACTGTTTTTT.

This chain links TRBV28 with TRBJ1-2, with D perhaps TRBD1 (5 bases). Germline CDR1 is MDHEN and CDR2 is SYDVKM. V lost 2 bases and J lost 7, with 8 bases in between. This CDR3 has 12 residues. This chain's CDR3 is CASSLRQLGYTF. For the CDR3, the DNA is TGTGCCAGCAGTTTACGACAGCTTGGCTACACCTTC.

The rearrangement joins TRBV20-1 to TRBJ1-1; D not certain. The V gene's germline CDR1 is DFQATT and CDR2 SNEGSKA (reference sequence). The CDR3 consists of 10 residues. Trimming removed 5 bases at V and 5 bases at J, with 6 bases between. CDR3 nucleotide sequence: TGCAGTGCTTTAGGTACTGAAGCTTTCTTT. It yields the protein CSALGTEAFF.

This clone has more than one count but fewer than ten. This rearrangement joins TRBV11-2 to TRBJ2-2; D is possibly TRBD1 (5 bases). Trimming removed 1 base at V and 4 bases at J, with 10 bases between. Germline CDR1 SGHAT, CDR2 FQNNGV. This CDR3 is 15 amino acids long. Written as DNA, the CDR3 is TGTGCCAGCAGCTTAGGAACAGGTCGCACCGGGGAGCTGTTTTTT. This gives the protein CASSLGTGRTGELFF.